This T cell receptor beta chain was sequenced in a study of T cell responses to AZD1222 COVID-19 vaccine. Concerning this clone itself: What it binds is not known.

Study results and caveats: The sample set comprised mostly white British donors with more females, and clonal diversity was possibly underestimated. Baseline seropositivity characterized only a handful of AZD1222 recipients.

Germline values: CDR1 LNHNV, CDR2 YYDKDF (reference sequence). The CDR3 consists of 12 residues. V lost 5 bases to trimming and J lost 5 bases; unmatched junction nucleotides: 2. Libraries were prepared by immunoSEQ multiplex PCR; TCRdb keeps only in-frame clonotypes and omits some of them. The sample shows about 8,000 clones, over 75% of them seen only once. Recipients boosted at about 4 weeks or about 12 weeks are pooled. This chain joins TRBV15 and TRBJ2-7; 8 bases agree with TRBD2. This clonotype originated in an adult who received the AZD1222 COVID-19 vaccine. The sequences come from peripheral blood, collected 28 days after the second AZD1222 dose. The CDR3 sequence: CATSAGGHEQYF. The CDR3 nucleotides are TGTGCCACCAGCGCGGGAGGCCACGAGCAGTACTTC. Complete variable domain (other parts from reference TRBV15 and TRBJ2-7): DAMVIQNPRYQVTQFGKPVTLSCSQTLNHNVMYWYQQKSSQAPKLLFHYYDKDFNNEADTPDNFQSRRPNTSFCFLDIRSPGLGDTAMYLCATSAGGHEQYFGPGTRLTVT.